Presented here are 23 T cell receptor beta chains from one specimen sequenced in a study of tumor-infiltrating lymphocytes in primary liver carcinoma. With around 500 ng total RNA as template and a constant-region primer, TCR beta cDNA was made. Generation of the TCR beta libraries relied on three nested multiplex PCR rounds using slightly modified ARM-PCR. Investigators reported that the first two PCR rounds, at 10 cycles each, used TRBV1-TRBV30 forward primers with a C-beta reverse primer. Via MiXCR, TCRdb re-called the multiplex PCR reads, giving one row per CDR3 protein. The sample carries about 43,000 distinct CDR3 sequences, around 72% recorded once. Bulk tissue was left unsorted, and RNA and DNA were co-extracted from about 19-30 mg of it. Sequencing was done on a sample of liver tumor tissue from sampling region 2. Subset noted: tumor region T2, inferior pole. Source of these receptors: a middle-aged man with primary liver carcinoma and hepatitis B virus infection.

Note on this clonotype: Compared with germline, one end of the junction differs, possibly owing to a read error. The V gene is TRBV6-1, the J gene TRBJ2-7, with 7 nucleotides matching TRBD2. Germline V lookup: CDR1 MNHNS, CDR2 SASEGT. The CDR3 is 14 amino acids. CDR3 DNA: TGTGCCAGCAGATTCCTAGCGGAGTACTACGAACAGCACTTC. Translating gives CASRFLAEYYEQHF.

Regarding this clonotype: The junction departs from germline at one end; a sequencing error may be responsible. The chain combines TRBV4-2 with TRBJ1-3; TRBD1 is a possible D gene (5 bases). The germline CDR1 and CDR2 sequences are LGHNA and YNFKEQ. This CDR3 is 16 amino acids long. CDR3 amino acids: CACSQGRDGSGSTIYF. CDR3 coding DNA: TGTGCCTGCAGCCAAGGACGGGACGGCTCTGGAAGCACCATATATTTT.

The rearrangement links TRBV7-8 to TRBJ2-7; D is uncertain. Germline-derived CDR1 and CDR2 are SGHVS and FQNEAQ. The CDR3 has 12 amino acids. Trimming left V 7 bases short and J 5 bases short, with 12 bases between. CDR3 region: CASNAGCDEQYF. For the CDR3, the DNA is TGTGCCAGCAACGCCGGGTGTGACGAGCAGTACTTC.

For this clonotype: Mismatch with germline at one junction end may stem from a read error. The rearrangement uses TRBV30 and TRBJ2-4, with 8 bases identical to TRBD1. Per the germline V gene, CDR1 is GTSNPN and CDR2 is SVGIG (reference sequence). CDR3 length equals 14 residues. CDR3 protein: CAWCVLGTGTIQYF. The CDR3 DNA reads as TGTGCCTGGTGTGTACTCGGGACAGGTACCATTCAGTACTTC.

At least ten counts were recorded for this clonotype. The rearrangement uses TRBV4-3 and TRBJ2-1, with 7 bases that match TRBD2. Germline CDR1 reads LGHNA; CDR2 reads YSLEER. Trimming removed 0 bases from V and 5 bases from J; junction bases left unmatched: 7. This CDR3 is 16 amino acids long. The CDR3 sequence: CASSQDRSGMHNEQFF. Written as DNA, the CDR3 is TGCGCCAGCAGCCAAGATCGGAGCGGGATGCACAATGAGCAGTTCTTC.

This chain connects TRBV27 to TRBJ2-3; D is possibly TRBD2 (7 bases). Trimming stripped 5 bases from V and 4 bases from J, with 22 bases between. Germline loops: CDR1 MNHEY, CDR2 SMNVEV (reference sequence). This CDR3 has 17 residues. The CDR3 protein is CASSPRIGGLVADTQYF. The DNA for the CDR3 is TGTGCCAGCAGTCCTCGGATCGGGGGGCTAGTGGCAGATACGCAGTATTTT.

CDR3 in amino acids: CAIERGGRGFEQYF. Here the CDR3 DNA reads TGTGCCATCGAAAGGGGGGGACGGGGGTTCGAGCAGTACTTC. The chain uses TRBV10-3 and TRBJ2-7, with D possibly being TRBD2 (7 bases). Germline CDR1 and CDR2: ENHRY and SYGVKD. The CDR3 is 14 residues long. With 8 bases removed from V and 6 bases from J, the gap between germline ends came to 20 bases.

The rearrangement links TRBV5-1 to TRBJ1-1; D may be TRBD1 (6 bases). CDR1 is SGHRS, CDR2 YFSETQ, per germline. V was cut by 7 bases and J by 1 base, with 17 bases left in between. This CDR3 contains 15 residues. CDR3 amino acids: CASGDRPRWNTEAFF. The CDR3 DNA reads as TGCGCCAGCGGCGACAGGCCGAGGTGGAACACTGAAGCTTTCTTT.

On this clonotype: Since a much larger clone is just one base distant, this may be a read error. A read error is likely, as this CDR3 ends without the conserved phenylalanine or tryptophan. The chain employs TRBV24-1 and TRBJ2-1, with D maybe TRBD2 (6 bases). CDR3 size: 14 residues. CDR1 and CDR2 from the germline V gene are KGHDR and SFDVKD. The V end lost 5 bases, the J end lost 4 bases, and 11 bases lay between the germline ends. The CDR3 sequence: CATSAHRGYNEQFL. As DNA, the CDR3 is TGTGCCACCAGTGCCCACCGGGGGTACAATGAGCAGTTCCTC.

At least ten counts were recorded for this clonotype. The rearrangement links TRBV28 to TRBJ2-6; 7 bases agree with TRBD1. V shed 6 bases, J shed 0 bases, and the junction held 8 bases outside the gene matches. Germline V gene sequence: CDR1 MDHEN, CDR2 SYDVKM. The CDR3 contains 17 residues. DNA for the CDR3: TGTGCCAGCAGCCAAGCCCGGGACAGCTCTGGGGCCAACGTCCTGACTTTC. Translated: CASSQARDSSGANVLTF.

This rearrangement joins TRBV5-1 to TRBJ1-1, with D hard to call. Germline V CDR1 and CDR2: SGHRS, YFSETQ. The length of the CDR3 is 14 residues. Written as DNA, the CDR3 is TGCACCAACAGCTTGGACGGCATGAACACTGAAGCTTTCTTT. Translation: CTNSLDGMNTEAFF.

Concerning this clonotype: The junction differs from germline at one of its ends, possibly a read error. The rearrangement uses TRBV11-1 and TRBJ1-6, with unresolved D. Germline values: CDR1 SGHAT, CDR2 FQDESV (reference sequence). The CDR3 length is 13 residues. The CDR3 loop is CTSSRALVSPLLF. The CDR3 nucleotides are TGTACCAGCAGCCGGGCACTGGTTTCACCCCTCCTCTTT. The full variable domain, rest sourced from reference TRBV11-1 and TRBJ1-6, is EAEVAQSPRYKITEKSQAVAFWCDPISGHATLYWYRQILGQGPELLVQFQDESVVDDSQLPKDRFSAERLKGVDSTLKIQPAELGDSAMYLCTSSRALVSPLLFGNGTRLTVT.

Only one count was recorded for this clonotype. Lacking the conserved final phenylalanine or tryptophan, this CDR3 likely reflects a read error. The chain couples TRBV12-5 to TRBJ2-3, with D hard to call. This CDR3 is built from 14 residues. The germline V gene encodes CDR1 LGHNT and CDR2 FRNRAP. V lost 5 bases and J lost 4, with 13 bases in between. The CDR3: CASGPGTPADTQYS. CDR3 bases: TGTGCTAGTGGTCCCGGAACCCCGGCAGATACGCAGTATTCT.

On this clonotype itself: Possible read error: a much larger clone is one base away. The V and J genes are TRBV2 and TRBJ2-7, with 8 bases lining up with TRBD1. Germline CDR1 and CDR2: SNHLY and FYNNEI. Unmatched junction bases numbered 6, after V lost 7 bases and J lost 4 bases. The CDR3 loop spans 13 amino acids. The CDR3 protein is CASNGDRLYEQYF. The CDR3 region has the DNA TGTGCCAGCAATGGGGACAGGTTGTACGAGCAGTACTTC.

Concerning this clonotype: The conserved final phenylalanine or tryptophan is absent from the CDR3, which likely points to a read error. The V call is TRBV28, the J call TRBJ2-5; D might be TRBD1 (6 bases). V lost 9 bases to trimming and J lost 4 bases, with 15 bases between them. This CDR3 is 13 amino acids long. Looked up from germline, CDR1 is MDHEN and CDR2 is SYDVKM. CDR3 loop: CASRKQGPETQYL. DNA of the CDR3: TGTGCCAGTAGAAAACAGGGTCCAGAGACCCAGTACCTC.

As concerns this clonotype: The junction differs from germline at one of its ends, possibly a read error. The chain uses TRBV6-1 and TRBJ2-7; the D is unclear. The CDR3 covers 14 residues. Looked up from germline, CDR1 is MNHNS and CDR2 is SASEGT. Here the CDR3 DNA reads TGTGCTAGCAGTGTACATCGGAGATCCTACAAGCAGTACTTC. The encoded protein is CASSVHRRSYKQYF.

A note on this clonotype: The conserved phenylalanine or tryptophan normally closing the CDR3 is absent here, so this likely arose from a read error. The rearrangement links TRBV4-3 to TRBJ2-5; 7 bases map to TRBD2. This CDR3 comprises 17 residues. Germline lookup yields CDR1 LGHNA and CDR2 YSLEER. V was clipped by 1 base and J by 9 bases; unmatched bases: 17. The CDR3 nucleotides are TGCGCCAGCAGCCAAGCGGCTAACGGGAGGACTGGTGAGGCCCAGTACATC. Translated, it gives CASSQAANGRTGEAQYI.

For this clonotype: This CDR3 is missing its conserved last phenylalanine or tryptophan, likely due to a read error. The chain has TRBV29-1 and TRBJ1-1; D gene unclear. The germline V gene has CDR1 SQVTM and CDR2 ANQGSEA. The V end lost 5 bases, the J end lost 5 bases, and 12 bases lay between the germline ends. There are 12 residues in the CDR3. In DNA, the CDR3 is TGCAGCGTTCGATGGGGTGCAACTGAAGCTTTCTCT. This sequence encodes CSVRWGATEAFS.

On this clonotype itself: A read error is possible here, since a much larger clone lies one base away. The DNA of the CDR3 is TGTACCAGCAAGGGTAGCGGTAGGAACGAGCAGTACTTC. Its translation: CTSKGSGRNEQYF. The chain carries TRBV2 and TRBJ2-7, with D possibly being TRBD2 (6 bases). The CDR3 has 13 residues. From germline, CDR1 is SNHLY and CDR2 FYNNEI. Variable domain in full (rest from reference TRBV2 and TRBJ2-7): EPEVTQTPSHQVTQMGQEVILRCVPISNHLYFYWYRQILGQKVEFLVSFYNNEISEKSEIFDDQFSVERPDGSNFTLKIRSTKLEDSAMYFCTSKGSGRNEQYFGPGTRLTVT.

Of note for this clonotype: The junction departs from the called germline gene at one end, perhaps through a read error. The chain carries TRBV6-1 and TRBJ2-7, with 8 bases fitting TRBD1. Germline CDR1 is MNHNS and CDR2 is SASEGT. The CDR3 sequence is 16 residues long. CDR3: CAGSDAPTGAPHEQYF. CDR3 bases: TGTGCCGGCAGTGATGCCCCGACAGGGGCGCCCCACGAGCAGTACTTC.

This clonotype is labeled medium-sized. The rearrangement joins TRBV6-2 or TRBV6-3 to TRBJ1-2; no reliable D call. Trimming took off 7 bases at V and 6 bases at J, with 6 bases between the two ends. CDR3 length equals 10 residues. CDR1 MNHEY and CDR2 SVGEGT come from the germline V gene. This CDR3 is CASTMDGYTF. As DNA, the CDR3 is TGTGCCAGCACCATGGATGGCTACACCTTC.

The rearrangement links TRBV5-5 to TRBJ2-7; D is undetermined. Trimming took 2 bases from V and 4 from J, leaving 10 bases between them. The CDR3 is made up of 13 amino acids. The germline V gene encodes CDR1 SGHKS and CDR2 YYEKEE (reference sequence). The CDR3 here is CASSLPTRYEQYF. The CDR3 DNA is TGTGCCAGCAGCTTACCAACGAGATACGAGCAGTACTTC.

This sequence joins TRBV4-2 and TRBJ1-2; 9 nucleotides align to TRBD1. The CDR3 is 15 residues long. Germline trimming cut 5 bases from V and 2 bases from J; bases unmatched to any gene: 6. Looked up from germline, CDR1 is LGHNA and CDR2 is YNFKEQ. The CDR3 loop reads CASSTATGGNYGYTF. The DNA for the CDR3 is TGTGCCAGCAGCACCGCCACAGGGGGCAACTATGGCTACACCTTC.